The 3 T cell receptor beta chains in this list originate from one sample, sequenced in a study of T cell repertoires in cytomegalovirus infection (dated by TCRdb to about 2019). For sequencing, an Illumina HiSeq 1500 was employed. The public reads were reanalyzed by TCRdb: fastp trimming at Q25, MiXCR alignment, in-frame beta chains only. Rows matching on CDR3 protein sequence are summarized as one entry with the most common DNA and genes. For this sample the table gives roughly 920,000 distinct CDR3 sequences, of which approximately 33% were detected only once. The top ten clones comprise roughly 13% of the sample. The sample's treatment or condition label is to be understood as: in vitro stimulation with specific CMV peptide epitopes to enrich CMV-specific T cells. The antigens of these receptors remain unknown. Source: cultured CD8+ T cells from PBMCs, taken from culture after CMV antigen stimulation. The receptor set was obtained from a human donor in good health (CMV status not recorded). Some clones in this sample may be carry-over from other donors' samples.

The table lists this clonotype with a few counts. V gene TRBV10-1 combines with J gene TRBJ1-1; D is unclear. Trimming stripped 4 bases from V and 7 bases from J, with 7 bases between. There are 11 residues in the CDR3. Germline V CDR1 and CDR2: WNHNN, SYGVQD (reference sequence). As DNA, the CDR3 is TGCGCCAGCAGTGTCGGGAATGAAGCTTTCTTT. It yields the protein CASSVGNEAFF.

This clonotype was seen a few times. The chain couples TRBV6-1 to TRBJ2-2; D is ambiguous. The CDR3 spans 14 residues. Germline V gives CDR1 MNHNS, CDR2 SASEGT. Trimming took off 6 bases at V and 7 bases at J, with 15 bases between the two ends. CDR3: CASSFLPLGGELFF. The CDR3 DNA follows: TGTGCCAGCAGCTTCCTACCTCTGGGCGGGGAGCTGTTTTTT.

This clonotype has more than one count but fewer than ten. The J gene is TRBJ1-1, the V gene TRBV10-3; 7 bases fit TRBD1. The CDR3 spans 14 residues. V shed 9 bases and J 0 bases; nucleotides not matched to a gene: 7. CDR1 is ENHRY and CDR2 is SYGVKD in the germline V gene. CDR3 sequence reads: CAIAGGGMNTEAFF. The CDR3 DNA reads as TGTGCCATTGCAGGGGGAGGGATGAACACTGAAGCTTTCTTT.